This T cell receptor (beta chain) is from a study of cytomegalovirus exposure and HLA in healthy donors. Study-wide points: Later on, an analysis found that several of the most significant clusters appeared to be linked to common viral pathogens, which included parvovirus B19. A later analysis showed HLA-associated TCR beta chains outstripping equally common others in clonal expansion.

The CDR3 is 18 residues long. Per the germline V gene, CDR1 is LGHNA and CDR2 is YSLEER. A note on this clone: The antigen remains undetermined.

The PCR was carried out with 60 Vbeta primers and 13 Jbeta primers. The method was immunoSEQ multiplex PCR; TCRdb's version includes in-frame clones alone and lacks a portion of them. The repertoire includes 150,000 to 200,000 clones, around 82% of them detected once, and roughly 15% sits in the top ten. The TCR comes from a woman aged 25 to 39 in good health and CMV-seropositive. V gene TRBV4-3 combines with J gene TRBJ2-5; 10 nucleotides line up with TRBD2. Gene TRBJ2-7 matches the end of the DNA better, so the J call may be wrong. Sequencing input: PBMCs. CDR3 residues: CASSQEFYGGLAFHEQYF. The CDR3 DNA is TGCGCCAGCAGCCAAGAATTTTACGGGGGACTAGCGTTCCACGAGCAGTACTTC.